The next 8 T cell receptor beta chains were all read from a single sample in a study of T cell clonotyping in hematopoietic cell transplantation. The sample's time point: recipient sample about 28 days before transplant, after cytoreduction. TCRdb's copy holds only in-frame clones and misses some; the assay was immunoSEQ multiplex PCR. The sample yields over 15,000 clones, approximately 93% seen once. This material consisted of peripheral blood mononuclear cells, taken before stem cell transplant. The source of these receptors is a man aged 18 to 29 with biphenotypic leukemia. Some clones in this sample may be carry-over from other donors' samples.

The CDR3 region has the DNA TGTGCCAGCAGCTTGGGTCGTGGGACAGGGGGTCCTGGCTACACCTTC. The encoded protein is CASSLGRGTGGPGYTF. The chain is built from TRBV5-6 and TRBJ1-2; 11 bases agree with TRBD1. This CDR3 has 16 residues. From germline, CDR1 is SGHDT and CDR2 YYEEEE. V gave up 0 bases and J gave up 7 bases; unmatched junction bases: 8. The variable domain in full, with the rest retrieved from reference TRBV5-6 and TRBJ1-2, is DAGVTQSPTHLIKTRGQQVTLRCSPKSGHDTVSWYQQALGQGPQFIFQYYEEEERQRGNFPDRFSGHQFPNYSSELNVNALLLGDSALYLCASSLGRGTGGPGYTFGSGTRLTVV.

The table lists this clone with a few counts. V is TRBV19 and J is TRBJ2-7, with D perhaps matching TRBD1 or TRBD2 (7 bases each). CDR1 and CDR2 (germline): LNHDA, SQIVND (reference sequence). The CDR3 is made up of 12 amino acids. The V end was cut by 7 bases, the J end by 7 bases, with 14 bases between. CDR3 bases: TGTGCCAGTACTCCAGGGGGGGTTGAGCAGTACTTC. Translated, it gives CASTPGGVEQYF.

The V and J genes are TRBV2 and TRBJ1-2; D call uncertain. This CDR3 comprises 15 residues. Looked up from germline, CDR1 is SNHLY and CDR2 is FYNNEI. V lost 6 bases to trimming and J lost 0 bases, with 14 bases between them. The DNA for the CDR3 is TGTGCCAGCAGAGGGATGACCGGGGCTAACTATGGCTACACCTTC. Amino acids: CASRGMTGANYGYTF.

V gene TRBV5-6 combines with J gene TRBJ1-2, with D tentatively TRBD1 (6 bases). CDR3 length equals 12 residues. With 5 bases removed from V and 4 bases from J, the gap between germline ends came to 9 bases. Germline-derived CDR1 and CDR2 are SGHDT and YYEEEE. CDR3 residues: CASRGALYGYTF. The CDR3 region has the DNA TGTGCCAGCAGGGGGGCGCTCTATGGCTACACCTTC.

This chain links TRBV7-2 with TRBJ1-5; D is uncertain. The germline V and J ends were trimmed by 2 bases and 5 bases, with 10 bases remaining between them. The CDR3 contains 14 residues. Germline V lookup: CDR1 SGHTA, CDR2 FQGNSA. CDR3 sequence: CASSLTPADQPQHF. CDR3 in DNA: TGTGCCAGCAGCTTAACTCCGGCGGATCAGCCCCAGCATTTT.

The CDR3 sequence: CASSEALAGGETQYF. CDR3 in DNA: TGTGCCAGCAGTGAAGCACTAGCGGGGGGAGAGACCCAGTACTTC. V usage is TRBV2 and J usage is TRBJ2-5, with 12 bases aligning to TRBD2. In germline, CDR1 is SNHLY, CDR2 FYNNEI. There are 15 residues in the CDR3. Trimming at V came to 0 bases and at J to 4 bases, leaving 0 bases not matched to a gene. Complete variable domain (other parts from reference TRBV2 and TRBJ2-5): EPEVTQTPSHQVTQMGQEVILRCVPISNHLYFYWYRQILGQKVEFLVSFYNNEISEKSEIFDDQFSVERPDGSNFTLKIRSTKLEDSAMYFCASSEALAGGETQYFGPGTRLLVL.

This rearrangement joins TRBV7-8 to TRBJ2-7; 7 bases are a match to TRBD2. Germline V gives CDR1 SGHVS, CDR2 FQNEAQ. The V and J ends lost 5 bases and 3 bases, in that order; junction bases with no gene match: 4. The CDR3 spans 13 residues. CDR3 bases: TGTGCCAGCAGCCCCCGCGGGAGCTACGAGCAGTACTTC. It is translated as CASSPRGSYEQYF.

The chain couples TRBV4-3 to TRBJ2-7; TRBD2 agrees at 7 bases. The CDR3 consists of 14 residues. Germline V gives CDR1 LGHNA, CDR2 YSLEER. Trimming cost V 2 bases and J 6 bases; bases outside gene matches: 7. DNA of the CDR3: TGCGCCAGCAGCCAATTTACTAGCGCGGGCGAGCAGTACTTC. This gives the protein CASSQFTSAGEQYF.